This is a list of T cell receptor beta chains from one sample in a study of T-cell reconstitution after alpha-beta-depleted transplantation in children. TCRdb re-derived calls from the PCR reads in MiXCR, one entry per CDR3 protein. The sample carries more than 200,000 distinct CDR3 sequences, roughly a quarter recorded once. The sequencing used PBMCs, mostly from graft donor cells, collected 360 days after TCRalphabeta/CD19-depleted stem cell transplant. These receptors all stem from a female patient between 2 and 15 years old who had a stem cell transplant for congenital amegakaryocytic thrombocytopenia, so the T cells may come from the graft donor. The CDR3 runs from the conserved cysteine through the conserved F or W. The D gene is left open where the match is weak. Some rows mark clone size as missing; the rest say once, few, many or name a class of expanded clone.

j_gene,abundance,v_gene,d_gene,CDR3nt,CDR3aa
TRBJ1-3,few,TRBV4-3,TRBD1,TGCGCCAGCAGCCAGCAGATGCAGGGGGGGCACACCATATATTTT,CASSQQMQGGHTIYF
TRBJ2-1,.,TRBV6-2/TRBV6-3,.,TGTGCCAGCAGTTTCTTAGGGGCCGATGGTTCCTACAATGAGCAGTTCTTC,CASSFLGADGSYNEQFF
TRBJ2-3,.,TRBV11-2,.,TGTGCCAGCAGTCGTCTGGGGGGCACAGATACGCAGTATTTT,CASSRLGGTDTQYF
TRBJ1-3,.,TRBV3-1,.,TGTGCCAGCAGCCAAGTTTTACGAGGGTCTGGAAACACCATATATTTT,CASSQVLRGSGNTIYF
TRBJ1-1,.,TRBV28,.,TGTGCCAGCATCCCCAGTTTGAACACTGAAGCTTTCTTT,CASIPSLNTEAFF
TRBJ2-3,few,TRBV2,.,TGTGCCAGCAGTGGGCGACAAGCCACAGATACGCAGTATTTT,CASSGRQATDTQYF
TRBJ2-7,many,TRBV27,.,TGTGCCAGCAGTTCGTCCGGGACTGAATCCTACGAGCAGTACTTC,CASSSSGTESYEQYF
TRBJ2-7,.,TRBV7-2,.,TGTGCCAGCAGCTTAGGCAGGGCCTACGAGCAGTACTTC,CASSLGRAYEQYF
TRBJ2-5,.,TRBV6-2/TRBV6-3,.,TGTGCCAGCCGGCGAGAGACCCAGTACTTC,CASRRETQYF
TRBJ2-1,many,TRBV5-1,.,TGCGCCAGCAGCCAGGACTTGCAGAGCTCCTACAATGAGCAGTTCTTC,CASSQDLQSSYNEQFF
TRBJ2-1,.,TRBV6-2/TRBV6-3,TRBD2,TGTGCCAGCAGGCCTACTAGCGGGAGGATTCAGTTCTTC,CASRPTSGRIQFF
TRBJ2-7,few,TRBV11-2,.,TGTGCCAGCAGCCAAACAGGTTACGAGCAGTACTTC,CASSQTGYEQYF
TRBJ2-1,few,TRBV15,.,TGTGCCACCAGCAGAGATCTAAATGAGCAGTTCTTC,CATSRDLNEQFF
TRBJ2-1,many,TRBV4-1,.,TGCGCCAGCAGCCAATCCCCCTTTGCGGACTCCTACAATGAGCAGTTCTTC,CASSQSPFADSYNEQFF
TRBJ2-2,few,TRBV2,.,TGTGCCAGTCGGCCGCGGGACACTAACACCGGGGAGCGGTTTTTT,CASRPRDTNTGERFF
TRBJ2-5,few,TRBV20-1,.,TGCAGTGCTCGAGGGACTTTAGAGACCCAGTACTTC,CSARGTLETQYF
TRBJ1-5,few,TRBV7-2,.,TGTGCCAGCAGCTTAGAGGGCAGGGTCCAGCCCCAGCATTTT,CASSLEGRVQPQHF
TRBJ2-1,.,TRBV30,.,TGTGCCTGGAGTCCCCGGGGCGGCGGGTACTCCTACAATGAGCAGTTCTTC,CAWSPRGGGYSYNEQFF
TRBJ1-6,few,TRBV9,.,TGTGCCAGCAGCGCCCGGGACACGGTGGGGTCACCCCTCCACTTT,CASSARDTVGSPLHF
TRBJ2-3,few,TRBV28,.,TGTGCCAGCAGTTTAAAAGTATCCCAGTATTTT,CASSLKVSQYF
TRBJ2-1,.,TRBV12-3/TRBV12-4,.,TGTGCCAGCAGTTTCTCAGCCGTGAATGAGCAGTTCTTC,CASSFSAVNEQFF
TRBJ1-2,.,TRBV10-3,TRBD1,TGTGCCATCGCCGGACAGGGAGCGGTAGGCTTCGGCTACACCTTC,CAIAGQGAVGFGYTF
TRBJ1-6,.,TRBV12-3/TRBV12-4,TRBD1,TGTGCCAGCAGTCCTCGGGACAGGGGTTTCTCACCCCTCCACTTT,CASSPRDRGFSPLHF
TRBJ2-5,once,TRBV10-3,.,TGTGCCATCAGTGAGGGGGGGGCTCGTCAAGAGACCCAGTACTTC,CAISEGGARQETQYF
TRBJ2-5,many,TRBV3-1,TRBD2,TGTGCCAGCTCCCGGACTAGCGGGACCTACCAAGAGACCCAGTACTTC,CASSRTSGTYQETQYF
TRBJ2-1,.,TRBV4-2,TRBD2,TGTGCCAGCAGCCAAGGGGCTAGCGGGGGCATTTACAATGAGCAGTTCTTC,CASSQGASGGIYNEQFF
TRBJ1-1,.,TRBV28,TRBD1,TGTGCCAGCAGTTTATTCTGGGACAGGGGGAGACGAACTGAAGCTTTCTTT,CASSLFWDRGRRTEAFF
TRBJ1-2,few,TRBV29-1,.,TGCAGCGTTGGGGGGGAAGAAGGCTACACCTTC,CSVGGEEGYTF
TRBJ2-7,.,TRBV5-1,.,TGCGCCAGCAGCCCGCGTCCCTTACCTGGCCCCTTTTCCTACGAGCAGTACTTC,CASSPRPLPGPFSYEQYF
TRBJ1-1,.,TRBV25-1,.,TGTGCCAGCAGTTGGGGTTTTAACACTGAAGCTTTCTTT,CASSWGFNTEAFF
TRBJ2-7,.,TRBV28,TRBD1,TGTGCCAGCAGTTTATGGTCCTCCGGGACAGGGCGCTACGAGCAGTACTTC,CASSLWSSGTGRYEQYF
TRBJ2-1,many,TRBV12-3/TRBV12-4,.,TGTGCCAGCAGTAGGGCCCGGCAGGGCGAGCAGTTCTTC,CASSRARQGEQFF
TRBJ2-7,.,TRBV6-1,.,TGTGCCAGCAGTATGGACGGTGGTAGCGAGCAGTACTTC,CASSMDGGSEQYF
TRBJ1-2,.,TRBV20-1,TRBD1,TGCAGTGCTAGACAAACAGGGGGCTATGGCTACACCTTC,CSARQTGGYGYTF
TRBJ1-6,many,TRBV9,.,TGTGCCAGCAGCCCTGTGGGCGTCGATAATTCACCCCTCCACTTT,CASSPVGVDNSPLHF
TRBJ1-2,.,TRBV20-1,TRBD1,TGCTGTGCTAGAGCACAGGGGGCTCCCACCCTAAATGGCTACACCTTC,CCARAQGAPTLNGYTF
TRBJ1-3,.,TRBV5-1,.,TGCGCCAGCAGCTCCCCGGCAGGGAGCGGTGGAAACACCATATATTTT,CASSSPAGSGGNTIYF
TRBJ2-1,many,TRBV25-1,TRBD2,TGTGCCAGCAGTCTTACTAGCGTAGAGCAGTTCTTC,CASSLTSVEQFF
TRBJ1-1,few,TRBV19,.,TGTGCCAGTAGCACAAATAGGAACACTGAAGCTTTCTTT,CASSTNRNTEAFF
TRBJ2-1,.,TRBV5-1,.,TGCGCCAGCAGCGAGGTCCGGGCCACATTCTCCCATGAGCAGTTCTTC,CASSEVRATFSHEQFF
TRBJ2-3,.,TRBV5-4,.,TGTGCCAGCAGCTTCAGGGTAGGGGCAGATACGCAGTATTTT,CASSFRVGADTQYF
TRBJ2-2,.,TRBV12-3/TRBV12-4,.,TGTGCCAGCAGTTTAGGCGTTTCGGAGGCCGGGGAGCTGTTTTTT,CASSLGVSEAGELFF
TRBJ2-2,.,TRBV11-2,TRBD1,TGTGCCAGCAGCTTAGATCCGGGACAGGTGAACACCGGGGAGCTGTTTTTT,CASSLDPGQVNTGELFF
TRBJ2-7,.,TRBV15,.,TGTGCCACCAGCAGAGCTGGATCTCCGAACTACGAGCAGTACTTC,CATSRAGSPNYEQYF
TRBJ2-1,.,TRBV4-1,TRBD1,TGCGCCAGCAGCCAACCAATCGGGACAGGGGGTATCAATGAGCAGTTCTTC,CASSQPIGTGGINEQFF
TRBJ2-7,.,TRBV3-1,TRBD1,TGTGCCAGCAGCCAAGGGACAGGAGCCTACGAGCAGTACTTC,CASSQGTGAYEQYF
TRBJ2-2,few,TRBV20-1,TRBD2,TGCAGCGTGCCCCTAGCGGTTGACACCGGGGAGCTGTTTTTT,CSVPLAVDTGELFF
TRBJ2-5,.,TRBV10-3,.,TGTGCCATCAAACGCGAGTTGGGGGAGACCCAGTACTTC,CAIKRELGETQYF
TRBJ1-1,many,TRBV18,.,TGTGCCAGCTCACCGTATACAGGGAAGACTGAAGCTTTCTTT,CASSPYTGKTEAFF
TRBJ2-1,few,TRBV29-1,TRBD1,TGCAGCGTGTCCGGGACAGCGGACTACAATGAGCAGTTCTTC,CSVSGTADYNEQFF
TRBJ1-5,.,TRBV28,.,TGTGCCAGCAGTTTTTGGTCAGACGGTCAGCCCCAGCATTTT,CASSFWSDGQPQHF
TRBJ1-1,.,TRBV10-2,.,TGCGCCAGCAGTGTAAGCTTGAACACTGAAGCTTTCTTT,CASSVSLNTEAFF